What follows are 2 T cell receptor beta chains derived from one specimen sequenced in a study of shared clonotypes between healthy human individuals (dated by TCRdb to 2019 to 2021). Library generation was performed with the immunoSEQ multiplex PCR assay. TCRdb carries this immuneACCESS record with in-frame sequences only. Its versions omit some clonotypes, under half of them owing to an unresolved V gene in the studies checked, with the rest unexplained. The sample table lists over 2 million clones, 85% to 95% of them with a count of one. The ten largest clones take up 0.13% of the sample. The sample was naive CD4+ T cells sorted from blood. The intended sense of this specimen's cell subset or site label: CD45RA+ positively selected. The origin of the receptors is a man younger than 35 in good health.

The chain uses TRBV25-1 and TRBJ2-7; 9 bases align to TRBD1. The V gene's germline CDR1 is MGHDK and CDR2 SYGVNS. V lost 2 bases, J lost 0 bases, and 5 bases stayed unmatched. This CDR3 has 16 amino acids. The CDR3, as DNA: TGTGCCAGCAGTGAACGACAGGGGGTGAGCTCCTACGAGCAGTACTTC. Translated: CASSERQGVSSYEQYF.

The chain combines TRBV2 with TRBJ2-2; unclear D gene. The V end was cut by 3 bases, the J end by 6 bases, with 8 bases between. CDR3 length: 13 amino acids. CDR1 is SNHLY, CDR2 FYNNEI, per germline. CDR3 in DNA: TGTGCCAGCAGTGAGACTCCCTCCGGGGAGCTGTTTTTT. It encodes CASSETPSGELFF.